This TCR beta chain came from a study of T-cell reconstitution after alpha-beta-depleted transplantation in children. As it was prepared, the TCRbeta library received unique molecular identifiers. In TCRdb, the PCR reads were re-called with MiXCR into one record per CDR3 protein. This sample carries about 500,000 distinct CDR3 sequences, roughly 33% of them seen once, and the ten largest clones take around 2.4%. Germline lookup yields CDR1 SGHTA and CDR2 FQGTGA. V lost 1 base and J lost 10, with 5 bases in between. The CDR3 is 11 amino acids. The chain uses TRBV7-3 and TRBJ2-1, with D uncertain. This TCR came from a human donor who donated a stem cell graft to a child with aplastic anemia. The material was PBMCs from the stem cell graft donor, obtained from the stem cell graft. CDR3 sequence reads: CASSLNGEQFF. The CDR3, as DNA: TGTGCCAGCAGCTTAAACGGAGAGCAGTTCTTC. Based on the CDR3 plus reference TRBV7-3 and TRBJ2-1, the full variable domain is GAGVSQTPSNKVTEKGKYVELRCDPISGHTALYWYRQSLGQGPEFLIYFQGTGAADDSGLPNDRFFAVRPEGSVSTLKIQRTERGDSAVYLCASSLNGEQFFGPGTRLTVL.